Listed below are T cell receptor beta chains from one sample, sequenced in a study of T cells after yellow fever vaccination. TCRdb processed the 5' RACE reads anew with MiXCR; each CDR3 protein has one entry. This sample has hundreds of thousands of distinct CDR3 sequences, with 9.5% to 15% found just once. This sample comprised CD4+ T cells sorted from PBMCs, obtained 15 days after the yellow fever booster vaccination. Receptors were obtained from a man between 18 and 29 years old who received the YFV17D yellow fever vaccine. Both conserved end residues are part of each CDR3. A D gene is named only where the DNA matches it firmly. Clone size is given for some rows only: seen once, a few or many times, or a class if the clone is expanded.

cdr3_aa: CASSSTGGSNTGELFF
cdr3_nt: TGTGCCAGCTCATCCACAGGGGGCTCGAACACCGGGGAGCTGTTTTTT
j_call: TRBJ2-2
d_call: TRBD1
v_call: TRBV18
clone_size: few

cdr3_aa: CASSPQGGAYNEQFF
cdr3_nt: TGTGCCAGCTCACCTCAGGGGGGCGCCTACAATGAGCAGTTCTTC
j_call: TRBJ2-1
d_call: -
v_call: TRBV18
clone_size: few

cdr3_aa: CASSQGWDRMQPQHF
cdr3_nt: TGCGCCAGCAGCCAAGGTTGGGACAGGATGCAGCCCCAGCATTTT
j_call: TRBJ1-5
d_call: TRBD1
v_call: TRBV4-1
clone_size: few

cdr3_aa: CASSHGKDTAFF
cdr3_nt: TGTGCCAGCAGCCATGGTAAGGACACGGCTTTCTTT
j_call: TRBJ1-1
d_call: -
v_call: TRBV4-2
clone_size: -

cdr3_aa: CASSVGRTGGARTGELFF
cdr3_nt: TGTGCCAGCAGCGTAGGGAGGACAGGGGGCGCGAGGACCGGGGAGCTGTTTTTT
j_call: TRBJ2-2
d_call: TRBD1
v_call: TRBV9
clone_size: -

cdr3_aa: CASSLQTGPNTEAFF
cdr3_nt: TGTGCCAGCAGCTTACAAACAGGGCCTAACACTGAAGCTTTCTTT
j_call: TRBJ1-1
d_call: -
v_call: TRBV7-3
clone_size: -

cdr3_aa: CASSYWQGDSPLHF
cdr3_nt: TGTGCCAGCAGTTACTGGCAGGGGGATTCACCCCTCCACTTT
j_call: TRBJ1-6
d_call: TRBD1
v_call: TRBV6-5
clone_size: -

cdr3_aa: CASRLAPNTEAFF
cdr3_nt: TGCGCCAGCAGGCTGGCCCCGAACACTGAAGCTTTCTTT
j_call: TRBJ1-1
d_call: -
v_call: TRBV5-1
clone_size: many

cdr3_aa: CASSGGDYTTDTQYF
cdr3_nt: TGCGCCAGCAGCGGAGGGGACTACACCACAGATACGCAGTATTTT
j_call: TRBJ2-3
d_call: TRBD2
v_call: TRBV5-1
clone_size: few

cdr3_aa: CSASPGGLSGYTF
cdr3_nt: TGCAGTGCTAGTCCAGGGGGTTTGAGTGGCTACACCTTC
j_call: TRBJ1-2
d_call: TRBD1
v_call: TRBV20-1
clone_size: few

cdr3_aa: CASRTQGPHGYTF
cdr3_nt: TGTGCCAGCCGGACTCAGGGACCCCATGGCTACACCTTC
j_call: TRBJ1-2
d_call: -
v_call: TRBV28
clone_size: few

cdr3_aa: CASSQERSRPEAFF
cdr3_nt: TGCGCCAGCAGCCAAGAAAGGTCACGACCCGAAGCTTTCTTT
j_call: TRBJ1-1
d_call: -
v_call: TRBV4-3
clone_size: few

cdr3_aa: CASSSPGGAYNEQFF
cdr3_nt: TGTGCCAGCAGTTCCCCAGGGGGCGCCTACAATGAGCAGTTCTTC
j_call: TRBJ2-1
d_call: TRBD1
v_call: TRBV28
clone_size: -

cdr3_aa: CASSEGSGQIDTQYF
cdr3_nt: TGTGCCAGCAGTGAAGGTTCCGGACAGATAGATACGCAGTATTTT
j_call: TRBJ2-3
d_call: -
v_call: TRBV25-1
clone_size: few

cdr3_aa: CASSWGSQGSTEAFF
cdr3_nt: TGCGCCAGCAGCTGGGGGAGTCAGGGGAGCACTGAAGCTTTCTTT
j_call: TRBJ1-1
d_call: -
v_call: TRBV5-1
clone_size: few

cdr3_aa: CSVISQGNYGYTF
cdr3_nt: TGCAGCGTTATTAGCCAGGGTAACTATGGCTACACCTTC
j_call: TRBJ1-2
d_call: -
v_call: TRBV29-1
clone_size: many

cdr3_aa: CSVARTPRGQPQHF
cdr3_nt: TGCAGCGTTGCGAGAACTCCCAGGGGTCAGCCCCAGCATTTT
j_call: TRBJ1-5
d_call: -
v_call: TRBV29-1
clone_size: few

cdr3_aa: CASSQGVRGRNSPLHF
cdr3_nt: TGTGCCAGCAGCCAGGGGGTTCGGGGACGGAATTCACCCCTCCACTTT
j_call: TRBJ1-6
d_call: -
v_call: TRBV3-1
clone_size: few

cdr3_aa: CASSFRASGPYEQYF
cdr3_nt: TGTGCCAGCAGCTTCCGCGCTAGCGGACCCTACGAGCAGTACTTC
j_call: TRBJ2-7
d_call: TRBD2
v_call: TRBV7-2
clone_size: few

cdr3_aa: CASSPGGRNTIYF
cdr3_nt: TGTGCCAGCAGCCCCGGGGGCAGAAACACCATATATTTT
j_call: TRBJ1-3
d_call: -
v_call: TRBV6-5
clone_size: -

cdr3_aa: CSARDHGGAEDTQYF
cdr3_nt: TGCAGTGCTAGAGATCACGGGGGGGCCGAGGATACGCAGTATTTT
j_call: TRBJ2-3
d_call: TRBD2
v_call: TRBV20-1
clone_size: -

cdr3_aa: CASSSAYNEQFF
cdr3_nt: TGTGCCAGCAGTTCGGCCTACAATGAGCAGTTCTTC
j_call: TRBJ2-1
d_call: -
v_call: TRBV7-2
clone_size: few

cdr3_aa: CASSLAGTGTSGYTF
cdr3_nt: TGCGCCAGCAGCTTGGCCGGGACAGGGACGAGTGGCTACACCTTC
j_call: TRBJ1-2
d_call: TRBD1
v_call: TRBV5-1
clone_size: -

cdr3_aa: CSSLSGGNTEAFF
cdr3_nt: TGCAGCTCCTTATCGGGGGGGAACACTGAAGCTTTCTTT
j_call: TRBJ1-1
d_call: -
v_call: TRBV29-1
clone_size: -

cdr3_aa: CASSLPPQGRELFF
cdr3_nt: TGTGCCAGCAGCCTCCCCCCGCAGGGTCGGGAGCTGTTTTTT
j_call: TRBJ2-2
d_call: -
v_call: TRBV6-6
clone_size: many

cdr3_aa: CATRTSGGSNEQFF
cdr3_nt: TGTGCCACCAGGACTAGCGGGGGGTCCAACGAGCAGTTCTTC
j_call: TRBJ2-1
d_call: TRBD2
v_call: TRBV24-1
clone_size: few

cdr3_aa: CASSGVAGSYQPQHF
cdr3_nt: TGTGCCAGCAGCGGGGTAGCGGGTTCTTATCAGCCCCAGCATTTT
j_call: TRBJ1-5
d_call: -
v_call: TRBV12-3/TRBV12-4
clone_size: few

cdr3_aa: CAIHKGGGDEQYF
cdr3_nt: TGTGCCATCCATAAGGGGGGGGGCGACGAGCAGTACTTC
j_call: TRBJ2-7
d_call: -
v_call: TRBV10-3
clone_size: many

cdr3_aa: CASSPSDAYEQYF
cdr3_nt: TGTGCCAGCAGTCCTTCGGACGCCTACGAGCAGTACTTC
j_call: TRBJ2-7
d_call: -
v_call: TRBV12-3/TRBV12-4
clone_size: few

cdr3_aa: CASSLPIFPDTQYF
cdr3_nt: TGTGCCAGCAGCTTGCCGATTTTTCCAGATACGCAGTATTTT
j_call: TRBJ2-3
d_call: -
v_call: TRBV5-6
clone_size: -

cdr3_aa: CASAPQGGVISNQPQHF
cdr3_nt: TGTGCCAGCGCCCCACAGGGGGGAGTTATCAGCAATCAGCCCCAGCATTTT
j_call: TRBJ1-5
d_call: TRBD1
v_call: TRBV6-2/TRBV6-3
clone_size: -

cdr3_aa: CASSLASRNTEAFF
cdr3_nt: TGTGCCAGCAGCTTAGCGAGCAGAAACACTGAAGCTTTCTTT
j_call: TRBJ1-1
d_call: -
v_call: TRBV7-2
clone_size: -

cdr3_aa: CASSPKGSGGAGGDTQYF
cdr3_nt: TGTGCCAGCAGCCCCAAGGGTAGCGGGGGCGCCGGGGGAGATACGCAGTATTTT
j_call: TRBJ2-3
d_call: TRBD2
v_call: TRBV7-9
clone_size: many

cdr3_aa: CASSPSNGGYTF
cdr3_nt: TGTGCCAGCAGCCCCTCGAATGGGGGCTACACCTTC
j_call: TRBJ1-2
d_call: -
v_call: TRBV7-9
clone_size: -

cdr3_aa: CASRAPRRGDTGELFF
cdr3_nt: TGTGCCAGCAGGGCTCCGAGGAGAGGGGACACCGGGGAGCTGTTTTTT
j_call: TRBJ2-2
d_call: -
v_call: TRBV7-9
clone_size: many

cdr3_aa: CASSVVSWGAGSNEQFF
cdr3_nt: TGTGCCAGCAGCGTAGTCAGCTGGGGGGCGGGAAGTAATGAGCAGTTCTTC
j_call: TRBJ2-1
d_call: -
v_call: TRBV9
clone_size: -

cdr3_aa: CASSSPGTSEIEQFF
cdr3_nt: TGTGCCAGCAGCAGTCCCGGGACTAGCGAGATTGAGCAGTTCTTC
j_call: TRBJ2-1
d_call: TRBD2
v_call: TRBV6-5
clone_size: -

cdr3_aa: CSAPSGDYEQYF
cdr3_nt: TGCAGTGCTCCTTCGGGGGACTACGAGCAGTACTTC
j_call: TRBJ2-7
d_call: -
v_call: TRBV20-1
clone_size: few

cdr3_aa: CASSPRRGGLYTF
cdr3_nt: TGTGCCAGCAGCCCCAGACGGGGGGGGCTTTACACCTTC
j_call: TRBJ1-2
d_call: -
v_call: TRBV14
clone_size: many

cdr3_aa: CASSFKPRVGEQFF
cdr3_nt: TGTGCCAGCAGCTTTAAGCCTCGGGTAGGTGAGCAGTTCTTC
j_call: TRBJ2-1
d_call: -
v_call: TRBV7-3
clone_size: -

cdr3_aa: CSLGVAETQYF
cdr3_nt: TGCAGCCTGGGGGTGGCGGAGACCCAGTACTTC
j_call: TRBJ2-5
d_call: -
v_call: TRBV29-1
clone_size: many

cdr3_aa: CASSQVTGAYNEQFF
cdr3_nt: TGTGCCAGCAGCCAAGTCACGGGGGCCTACAATGAGCAGTTCTTC
j_call: TRBJ2-1
d_call: -
v_call: TRBV3-1
clone_size: few

cdr3_aa: CASSSPGQGNEKLFF
cdr3_nt: TGTGCCAGCAGCTCCCCGGGACAGGGGAATGAAAAACTGTTTTTT
j_call: TRBJ1-4
d_call: TRBD1
v_call: TRBV7-2
clone_size: few

cdr3_aa: CASSSVRDYGYTF
cdr3_nt: TGTGCCAGCAGTTCGGTCAGGGACTATGGCTACACCTTC
j_call: TRBJ1-2
d_call: -
v_call: TRBV27
clone_size: many

cdr3_aa: CASSQVGSRLYF
cdr3_nt: TGCGCCAGCAGCCAAGTTGGGTCTAGATTATACTTC
j_call: TRBJ2-5
d_call: -
v_call: TRBV4-3
clone_size: -

cdr3_aa: CASSPGTGDYEQYF
cdr3_nt: TGTGCCAGCAGCCCGGGGACAGGGGACTACGAGCAGTACTTC
j_call: TRBJ2-7
d_call: TRBD1
v_call: TRBV7-7
clone_size: -

cdr3_aa: CASSAQVPPENTEAFF
cdr3_nt: TGTGCCAGCAGCGCACAGGTCCCTCCTGAGAACACTGAAGCTTTCTTT
j_call: TRBJ1-1
d_call: -
v_call: TRBV9
clone_size: -

cdr3_aa: CASSVGGGSNTEAFF
cdr3_nt: TGTGCCAGCAGCGTAGGGGGCGGCTCGAACACTGAAGCTTTCTTT
j_call: TRBJ1-1
d_call: -
v_call: TRBV9
clone_size: -

cdr3_aa: CASSSTAGGQGDTQYF
cdr3_nt: TGCGCCAGCAGCTCAACAGCGGGGGGGCAAGGAGATACGCAGTATTTT
j_call: TRBJ2-3
d_call: TRBD2
v_call: TRBV5-1
clone_size: -

cdr3_aa: CSVPGYGEAFF
cdr3_nt: TGCAGCGTTCCAGGGTATGGTGAAGCTTTCTTT
j_call: TRBJ1-1
d_call: -
v_call: TRBV29-1
clone_size: -

cdr3_aa: CSARDPNF
cdr3_nt: TGCAGTGCTAGAGATCCAAACTTC
j_call: TRBJ2-7
d_call: -
v_call: TRBV20-1
clone_size: few

cdr3_aa: CASSLEDGELFF
cdr3_nt: TGCGCCAGCAGCTTGGAGGACGGGGAGCTGTTTTTT
j_call: TRBJ2-2
d_call: -
v_call: TRBV5-1
clone_size: -

cdr3_aa: CASSLGTGGKNIQYF
cdr3_nt: TGTGCCAGCAGCTTGGGGACAGGGGGCAAAAACATTCAGTACTTC
j_call: TRBJ2-4
d_call: TRBD1
v_call: TRBV5-4
clone_size: -

cdr3_aa: CASSQDHVRAVVSF
cdr3_nt: TGTGCCAGCAGCCAAGATCACGTCCGGGCTGTCGTGTCTTTC
j_call: TRBJ2-6
d_call: -
v_call: TRBV14
clone_size: -

cdr3_aa: CASSHRDRTDTQYF
cdr3_nt: TGTGCCAGCAGCCACAGGGACCGCACAGATACGCAGTATTTT
j_call: TRBJ2-3
d_call: -
v_call: TRBV7-3
clone_size: -